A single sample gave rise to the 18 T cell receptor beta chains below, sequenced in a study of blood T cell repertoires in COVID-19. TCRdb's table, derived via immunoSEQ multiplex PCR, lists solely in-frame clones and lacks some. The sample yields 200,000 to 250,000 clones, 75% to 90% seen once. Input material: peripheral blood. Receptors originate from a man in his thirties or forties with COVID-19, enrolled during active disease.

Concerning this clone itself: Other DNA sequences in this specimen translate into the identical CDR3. The CDR3 DNA reads as TGTGCCAGCTCACCACCGGGGGGGGCAAATCAGCCCCAGCATTTT. It encodes CASSPPGGANQPQHF. This rearrangement joins TRBV18 to TRBJ1-5; maybe TRBD1 (6 bases). The germline V gene has CDR1 KGHSH and CDR2 LQKENI. The CDR3 loop spans 15 amino acids. The germline V and J ends were trimmed by 0 bases and 4 bases, with 10 bases remaining between them.

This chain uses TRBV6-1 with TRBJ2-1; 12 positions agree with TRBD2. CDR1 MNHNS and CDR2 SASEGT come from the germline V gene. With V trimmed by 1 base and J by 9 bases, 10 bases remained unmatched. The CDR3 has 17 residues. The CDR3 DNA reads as TGTGCCAGCAGTGAAGGGCTAGCGGGAGGGCCTTATGGTGAGCAGTTCTTC. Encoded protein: CASSEGLAGGPYGEQFF.

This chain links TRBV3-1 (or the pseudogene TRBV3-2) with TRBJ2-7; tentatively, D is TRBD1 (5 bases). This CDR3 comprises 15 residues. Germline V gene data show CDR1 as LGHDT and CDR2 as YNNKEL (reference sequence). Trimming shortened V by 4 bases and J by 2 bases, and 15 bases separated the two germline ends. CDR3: CASSPWGPHTYEQYF. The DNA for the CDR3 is TGTGCCAGCAGCCCTTGGGGCCCACACACCTACGAGCAGTACTTC.

CDR3 amino acids: CASSLDGPLEQFF. DNA for the CDR3: TGTGCCAGCAGCTTAGATGGGCCTCTAGAGCAGTTCTTC. This sequence joins TRBV7-9 and TRBJ2-1, with D uncertain. CDR3 size: 13 residues. Looked up from germline, CDR1 is SEHNR and CDR2 is FQNEAQ (reference sequence). Trimming left V 1 base short and J 10 bases short, with 11 bases between.

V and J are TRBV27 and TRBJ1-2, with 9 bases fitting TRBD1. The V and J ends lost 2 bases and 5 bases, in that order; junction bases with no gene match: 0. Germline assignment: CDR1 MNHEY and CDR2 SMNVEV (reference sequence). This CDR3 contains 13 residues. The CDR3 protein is CASSLDRGYGYTF. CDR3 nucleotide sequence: TGTGCCAGCAGTTTAGACAGGGGGTATGGCTACACCTTC.

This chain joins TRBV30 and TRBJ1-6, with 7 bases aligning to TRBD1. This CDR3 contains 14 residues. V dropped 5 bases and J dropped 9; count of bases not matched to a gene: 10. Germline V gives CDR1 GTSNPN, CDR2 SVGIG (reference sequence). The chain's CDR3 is CAWQTGNAGSPLHF. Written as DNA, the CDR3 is TGTGCCTGGCAGACAGGGAACGCGGGTTCACCCCTCCACTTT.

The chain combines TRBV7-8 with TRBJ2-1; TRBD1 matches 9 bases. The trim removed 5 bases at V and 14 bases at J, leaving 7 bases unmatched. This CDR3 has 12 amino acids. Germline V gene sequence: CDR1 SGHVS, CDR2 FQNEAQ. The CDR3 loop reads CASSMDRGSEFF. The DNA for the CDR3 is TGTGCCAGCAGCATGGACAGGGGATCGGAGTTCTTC.

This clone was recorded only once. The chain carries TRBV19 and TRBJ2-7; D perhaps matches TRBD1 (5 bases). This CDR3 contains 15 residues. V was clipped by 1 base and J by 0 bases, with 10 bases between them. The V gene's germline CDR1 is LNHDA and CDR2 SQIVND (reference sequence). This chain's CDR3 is CASSIADSLSYEQYF. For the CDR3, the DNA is TGTGCCAGTAGTATAGCCGACAGCCTCTCCTACGAGCAGTACTTC.

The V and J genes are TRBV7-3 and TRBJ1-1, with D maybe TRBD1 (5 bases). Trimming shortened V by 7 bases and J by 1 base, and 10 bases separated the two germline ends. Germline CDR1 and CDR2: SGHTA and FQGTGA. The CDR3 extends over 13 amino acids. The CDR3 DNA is TGTGCCAGCAAAAGGACACCGAACACTGAAGCTTTCTTT. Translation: CASKRTPNTEAFF. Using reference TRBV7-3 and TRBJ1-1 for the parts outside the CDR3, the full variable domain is GAGVSQTPSNKVTEKGKYVELRCDPISGHTALYWYRQSLGQGPEFLIYFQGTGAADDSGLPNDRFFAVRPEGSVSTLKIQRTERGDSAVYLCASKRTPNTEAFFGQGTRLTVV.

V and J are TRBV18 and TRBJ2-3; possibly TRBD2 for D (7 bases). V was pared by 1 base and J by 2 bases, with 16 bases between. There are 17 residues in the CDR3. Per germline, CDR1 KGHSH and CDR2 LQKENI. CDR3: CASSPLTGGGDTDTQYF. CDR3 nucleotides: TGTGCCAGCTCACCACTGACAGGTGGGGGGGACACAGATACGCAGTATTTT.

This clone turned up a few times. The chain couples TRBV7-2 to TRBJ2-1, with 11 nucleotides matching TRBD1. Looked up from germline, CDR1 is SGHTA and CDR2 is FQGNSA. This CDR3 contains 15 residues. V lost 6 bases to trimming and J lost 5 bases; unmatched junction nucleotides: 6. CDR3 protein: CASSRPGQGDNEQFF. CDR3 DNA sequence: TGTGCCAGCAGTCGACCGGGACAGGGGGACAATGAGCAGTTCTTC. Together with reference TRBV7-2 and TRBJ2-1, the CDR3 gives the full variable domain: GAGVSQSPSNKVTEKGKDVELRCDPISGHTALYWYRQSLGQGLEFLIYFQGNSAPDKSGLPSDRFSAERTGGSVSTLTIQRTQQEDSAVYLCASSRPGQGDNEQFFGPGTRLTVL.

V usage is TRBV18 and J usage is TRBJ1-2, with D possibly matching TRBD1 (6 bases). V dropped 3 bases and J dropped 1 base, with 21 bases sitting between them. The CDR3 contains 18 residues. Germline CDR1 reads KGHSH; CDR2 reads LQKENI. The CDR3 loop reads CASSPVPGDTRFNYGYTF. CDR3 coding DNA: TGTGCCAGCTCACCGGTCCCTGGGGACACCCGTTTTAACTATGGCTACACCTTC. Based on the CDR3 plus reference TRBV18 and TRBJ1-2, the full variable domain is NAGVMQNPRHLVRRRGQEARLRCSPMKGHSHVYWYRQLPEEGLKFMVYLQKENIIDESGMPKERFSAEFPKEGPSILRIQQVVRGDSAAYFCASSPVPGDTRFNYGYTFGSGTRLTVV.

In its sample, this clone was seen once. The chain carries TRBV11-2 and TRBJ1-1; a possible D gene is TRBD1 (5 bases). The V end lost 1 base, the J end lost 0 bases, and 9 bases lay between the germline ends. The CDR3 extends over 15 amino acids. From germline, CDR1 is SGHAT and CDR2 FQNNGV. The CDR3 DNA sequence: TGTGCCAGCAGCTTAGTTGACAGTTTGAACACTGAAGCTTTCTTT. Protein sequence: CASSLVDSLNTEAFF.

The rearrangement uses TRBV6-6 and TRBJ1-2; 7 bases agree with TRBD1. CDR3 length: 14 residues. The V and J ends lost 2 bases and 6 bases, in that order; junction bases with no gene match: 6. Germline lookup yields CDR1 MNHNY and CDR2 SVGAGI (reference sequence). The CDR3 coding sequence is TGTGCCAGCAGTTACAGTGGAGGGGGCGATGGCTACACCTTC. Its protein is CASSYSGGGDGYTF.

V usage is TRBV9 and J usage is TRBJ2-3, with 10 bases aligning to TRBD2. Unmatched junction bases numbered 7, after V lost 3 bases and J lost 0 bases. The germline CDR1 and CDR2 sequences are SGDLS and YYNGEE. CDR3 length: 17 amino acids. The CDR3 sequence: CASSALTTSGSTDTQYF. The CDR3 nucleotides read TGTGCCAGCAGCGCCCTGACGACTAGCGGGAGCACAGATACGCAGTATTTT.

The CDR3 reads CASSQDLGSSAYQETQYF. In DNA, the CDR3 is TGCGCCAGCAGCCAAGATCTGGGGAGCTCGGCGTATCAAGAGACCCAGTACTTC. This chain links TRBV4-3 with TRBJ2-5; D might be TRBD2 (5 bases). There are 18 residues in the CDR3. Germline lookup yields CDR1 LGHNA and CDR2 YSLEER. V lost 0 bases and J lost 2, with 19 bases in between.

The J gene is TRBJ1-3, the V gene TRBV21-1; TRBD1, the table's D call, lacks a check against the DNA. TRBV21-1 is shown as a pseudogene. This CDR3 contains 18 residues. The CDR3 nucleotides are TGTGCCAGCAGCACCTATGATAGACAGCCGCGCTCTGGAAACACCATATATTTT. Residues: CASSTYDRQPRSGNTIYF.

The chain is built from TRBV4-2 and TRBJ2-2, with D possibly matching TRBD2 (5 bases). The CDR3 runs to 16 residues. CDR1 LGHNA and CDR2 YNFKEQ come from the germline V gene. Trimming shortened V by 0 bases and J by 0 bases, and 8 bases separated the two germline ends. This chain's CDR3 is CASSQEDLTNTGELFF. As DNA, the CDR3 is TGTGCCAGCAGCCAAGAGGACTTGACGAACACCGGGGAGCTGTTTTTT.